This T cell receptor (beta chain) was obtained from a study of breast tumors, draining lymph nodes, adjacent tissues. Germline V gene data show CDR1 as SGHVS and CDR2 as FNYEAQ. This CDR3 contains 16 residues. V dropped 5 bases and J dropped 8; count of bases not matched to a gene: 15. TCRdb independently ran MiXCR on the multiplex PCR reads; one entry per CDR3 protein. This table has 17,000 or so distinct CDR3 sequences, over 55% appearing once. The receptor comes from a female donor with breast cancer. Some clones in this sample may be carry-over from other donors' samples. Sequencing was carried out using tumor-adjacent breast tissue. This chain uses TRBV7-6 with TRBJ2-1; 7 bases are shared with TRBD2. CDR3: CASSASPGLPRDEQFF. The CDR3 coding sequence is TGTGCCAGCAGCGCCTCTCCGGGACTACCTAGAGATGAGCAGTTCTTC.